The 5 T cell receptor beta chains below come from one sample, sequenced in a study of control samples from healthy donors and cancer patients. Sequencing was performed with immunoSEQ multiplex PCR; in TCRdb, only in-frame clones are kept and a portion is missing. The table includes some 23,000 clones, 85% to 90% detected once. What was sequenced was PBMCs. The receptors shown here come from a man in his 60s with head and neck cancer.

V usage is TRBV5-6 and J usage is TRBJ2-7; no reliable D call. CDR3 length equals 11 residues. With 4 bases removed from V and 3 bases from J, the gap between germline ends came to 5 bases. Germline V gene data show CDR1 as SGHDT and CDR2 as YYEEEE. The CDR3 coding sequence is TGTGCCAGCAGCACAAACTACGAGCAGTACTTC. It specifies CASSTNYEQYF.

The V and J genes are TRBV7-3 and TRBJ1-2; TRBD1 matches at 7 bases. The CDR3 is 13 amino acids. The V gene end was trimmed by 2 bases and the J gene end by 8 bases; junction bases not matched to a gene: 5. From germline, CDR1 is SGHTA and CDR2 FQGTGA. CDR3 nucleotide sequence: TGTGCCAGCAGCTTAGACAGGGAAGAAGGCTACACCTTC. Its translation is CASSLDREEGYTF.

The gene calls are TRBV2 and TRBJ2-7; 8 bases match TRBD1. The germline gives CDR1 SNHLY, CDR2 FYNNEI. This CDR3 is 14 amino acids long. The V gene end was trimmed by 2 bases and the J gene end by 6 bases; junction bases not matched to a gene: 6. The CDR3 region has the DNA TGTGCCAGCAGTGAACCGGACAGGGTTCGCGAGCAGTACGTC. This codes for CASSEPDRVREQYV.

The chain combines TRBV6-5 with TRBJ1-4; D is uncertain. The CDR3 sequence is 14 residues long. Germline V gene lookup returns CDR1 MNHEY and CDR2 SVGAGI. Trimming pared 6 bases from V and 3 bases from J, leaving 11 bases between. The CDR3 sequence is CASSPRGSNEKLFF. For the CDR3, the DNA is TGTGCCAGCAGCCCGAGAGGGTCTAATGAAAAACTGTTTTTT.

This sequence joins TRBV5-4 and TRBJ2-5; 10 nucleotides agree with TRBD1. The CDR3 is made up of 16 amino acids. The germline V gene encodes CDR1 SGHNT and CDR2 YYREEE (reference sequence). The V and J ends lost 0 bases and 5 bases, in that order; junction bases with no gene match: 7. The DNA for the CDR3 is TGTGCCAGCAGCTTGGGACAGGGGGCAGGTTTGGAGACCCAGTACTTC. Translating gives CASSLGQGAGLETQYF.